This T cell receptor beta chain originates from a study of control samples from healthy donors and cancer patients. TCRdb keeps only in-frame clones here, not all; method: immunoSEQ multiplex PCR. The data contain about 80,000 clones, roughly nine tenths of them singletons. The CDR3 is 14 residues long. Looked up from germline, CDR1 is MDHEN and CDR2 is SYDVKM. The germline V and J ends were trimmed by 7 bases and 1 base, with 14 bases remaining between them. The J gene is TRBJ2-7, the V gene TRBV28; D is possibly TRBD1 or TRBD2 (5 bases each). Sample: blood. This clonotype was obtained from a woman aged 55-70 years in good health. CDR3 sequence reads: CASIEEGKSYEQYF. CDR3 DNA sequence: TGTGCCAGCATCGAAGAGGGGAAATCCTACGAGCAGTACTTC. Full variable domain (remainder filled in from reference TRBV28 and TRBJ2-7): DVKVTQSSRYLVKRTGEKVFLECVQDMDHENMFWYRQDPGLGLRLIYFSYDVKMKEKGDIPEGYSVSREKKERFSLILESASTNQTSMYLCASIEEGKSYEQYFGPGTRLTVT.